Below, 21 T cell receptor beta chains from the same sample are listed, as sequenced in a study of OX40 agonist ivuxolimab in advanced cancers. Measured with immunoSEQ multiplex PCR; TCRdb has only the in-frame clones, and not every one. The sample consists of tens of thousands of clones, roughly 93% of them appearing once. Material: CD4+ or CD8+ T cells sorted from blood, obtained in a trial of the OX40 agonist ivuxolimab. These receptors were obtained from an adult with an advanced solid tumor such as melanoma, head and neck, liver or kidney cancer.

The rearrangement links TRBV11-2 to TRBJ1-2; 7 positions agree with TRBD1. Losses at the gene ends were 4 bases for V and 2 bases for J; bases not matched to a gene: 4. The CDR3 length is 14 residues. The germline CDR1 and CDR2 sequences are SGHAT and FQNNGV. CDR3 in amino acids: CASSSRDSNYGYTF. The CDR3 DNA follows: TGTGCCAGCAGCTCCCGGGACAGCAACTATGGCTACACCTTC.

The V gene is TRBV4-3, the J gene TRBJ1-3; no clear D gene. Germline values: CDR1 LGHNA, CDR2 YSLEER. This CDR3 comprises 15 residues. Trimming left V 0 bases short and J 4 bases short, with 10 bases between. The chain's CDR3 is CASSQERVSGNTIYF. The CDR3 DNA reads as TGCGCCAGCAGCCAAGAGCGGGTTTCAGGAAACACCATATATTTT.

The CDR3 DNA follows: TGCGCCAGCAGCCCCCGGCAGGCAAGCTCCTACGAGCAGTACTTC. Protein product: CASSPRQASSYEQYF. The chain couples TRBV4-3 to TRBJ2-7; D unclear. Trimming removed 4 bases from V and 0 bases from J, with 13 bases in between. Germline CDR1 reads LGHNA; CDR2 reads YSLEER. The length of the CDR3 is 15 residues.

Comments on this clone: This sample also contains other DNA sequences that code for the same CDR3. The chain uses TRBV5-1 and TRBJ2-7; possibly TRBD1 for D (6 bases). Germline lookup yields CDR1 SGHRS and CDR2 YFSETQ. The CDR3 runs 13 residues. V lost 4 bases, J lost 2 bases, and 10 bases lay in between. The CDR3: CASSLTGTYEQYF. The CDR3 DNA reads TGCGCCAGCAGCCTTACAGGGACCTACGAGCAGTACTTC.

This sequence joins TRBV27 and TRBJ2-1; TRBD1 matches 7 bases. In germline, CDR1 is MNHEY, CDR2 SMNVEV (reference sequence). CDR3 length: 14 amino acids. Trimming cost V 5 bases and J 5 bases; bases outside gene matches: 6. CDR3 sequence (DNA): TGTGCCAGCAGTCCATACGGACAGGACAATGAGCAGTTCTTC. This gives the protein CASSPYGQDNEQFF.

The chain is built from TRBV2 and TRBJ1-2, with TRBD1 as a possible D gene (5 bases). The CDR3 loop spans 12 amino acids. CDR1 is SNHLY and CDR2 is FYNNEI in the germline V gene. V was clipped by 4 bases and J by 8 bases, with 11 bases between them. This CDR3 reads CASSGQGEGYTF. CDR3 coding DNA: TGTGCCAGCAGTGGGCAGGGAGAAGGCTACACCTTC.

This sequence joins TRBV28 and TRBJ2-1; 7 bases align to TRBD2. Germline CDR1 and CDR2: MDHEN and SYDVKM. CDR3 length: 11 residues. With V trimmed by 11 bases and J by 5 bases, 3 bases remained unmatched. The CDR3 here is CAWGGNNEQFF. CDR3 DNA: TGTGCCTGGGGAGGGAACAATGAGCAGTTCTTC.

The CDR3 sequence: CASSDGTSGYNEQFF. As DNA, the CDR3 is TGTGCCAGCAGCGATGGGACTAGCGGGTACAATGAGCAGTTCTTC. The V gene is TRBV9, the J gene TRBJ2-1; 12 bases are shared with TRBD2. Germline CDR1 is SGDLS and CDR2 is YYNGEE. V gave up 3 bases and J gave up 4 bases; unmatched junction bases: 2. The CDR3 has 15 amino acids. Complete variable domain (other parts from reference TRBV9 and TRBJ2-1): DSGVTQTPKHLITATGQRVTLRCSPRSGDLSVYWYQQSLDQGLQFLIQYYNGEERAKGNILERFSAQQFPDLHSELNLSSLELGDSALYFCASSDGTSGYNEQFFGPGTRLTVL.

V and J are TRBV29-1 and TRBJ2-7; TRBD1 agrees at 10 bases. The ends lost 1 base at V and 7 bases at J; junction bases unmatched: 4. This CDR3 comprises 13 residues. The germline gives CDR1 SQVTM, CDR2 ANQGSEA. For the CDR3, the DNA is TGCAGCGTTGAAGGACAGGGGGCGCGAGAGCAGTACTTC. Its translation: CSVEGQGAREQYF.

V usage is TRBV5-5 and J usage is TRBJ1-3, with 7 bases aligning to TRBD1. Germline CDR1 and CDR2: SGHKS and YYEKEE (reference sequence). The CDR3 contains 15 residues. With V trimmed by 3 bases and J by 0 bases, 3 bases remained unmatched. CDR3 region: CASSWTGDSGNTIYF. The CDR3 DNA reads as TGTGCCAGCAGCTGGACAGGCGACTCTGGAAACACCATATATTTT.

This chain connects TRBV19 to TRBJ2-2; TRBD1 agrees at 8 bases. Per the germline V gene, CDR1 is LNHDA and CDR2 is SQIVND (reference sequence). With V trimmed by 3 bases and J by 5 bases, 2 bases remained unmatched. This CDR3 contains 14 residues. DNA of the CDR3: TGTGCCAGTAGTATGGGGGACAGGACCGGGGAGCTGTTTTTT. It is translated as CASSMGDRTGELFF.

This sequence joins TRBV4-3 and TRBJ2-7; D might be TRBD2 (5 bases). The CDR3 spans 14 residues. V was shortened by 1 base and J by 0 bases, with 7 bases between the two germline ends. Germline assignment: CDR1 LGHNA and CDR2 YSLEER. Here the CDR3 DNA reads TGCGCCAGCAGCCAAGTGGGGAGCTCCTACGAGCAGTACTTC. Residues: CASSQVGSSYEQYF.

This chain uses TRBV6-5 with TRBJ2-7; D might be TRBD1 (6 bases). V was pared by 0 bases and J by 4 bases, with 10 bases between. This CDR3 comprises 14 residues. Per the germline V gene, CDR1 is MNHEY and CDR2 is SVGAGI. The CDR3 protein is CASSYSGQPYEQYF. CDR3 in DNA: TGTGCCAGCAGTTACTCCGGACAGCCTTACGAGCAGTACTTC.

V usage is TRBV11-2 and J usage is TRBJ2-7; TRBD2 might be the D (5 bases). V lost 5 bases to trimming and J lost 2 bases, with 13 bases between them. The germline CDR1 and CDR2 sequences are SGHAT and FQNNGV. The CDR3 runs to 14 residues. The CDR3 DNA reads TGTGCCAGCAGCCCGTGGACTCTACCCTACGAGCAGTACTTC. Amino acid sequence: CASSPWTLPYEQYF.

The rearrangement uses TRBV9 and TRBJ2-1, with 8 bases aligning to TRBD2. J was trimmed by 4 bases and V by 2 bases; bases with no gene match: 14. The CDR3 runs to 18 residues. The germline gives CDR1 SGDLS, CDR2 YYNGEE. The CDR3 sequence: CASSVGPVSGIRYNEQFF. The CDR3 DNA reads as TGTGCCAGCAGCGTCGGCCCGGTTAGCGGGATCCGGTACAATGAGCAGTTCTTC.

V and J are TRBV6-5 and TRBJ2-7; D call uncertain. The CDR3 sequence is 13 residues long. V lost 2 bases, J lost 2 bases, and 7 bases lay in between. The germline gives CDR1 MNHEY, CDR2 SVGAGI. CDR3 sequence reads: CASSYGPTYEQYF. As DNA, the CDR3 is TGTGCCAGCAGTTACGGACCCACCTACGAGCAGTACTTC.

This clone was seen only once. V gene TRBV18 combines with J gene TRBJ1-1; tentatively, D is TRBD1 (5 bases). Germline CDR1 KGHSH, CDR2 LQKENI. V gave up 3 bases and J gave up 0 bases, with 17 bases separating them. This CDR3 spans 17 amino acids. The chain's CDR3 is CASSPAPGDTMNTEAFF. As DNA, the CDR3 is TGTGCCAGCTCACCCGCGCCGGGGGATACTATGAACACTGAAGCTTTCTTT.

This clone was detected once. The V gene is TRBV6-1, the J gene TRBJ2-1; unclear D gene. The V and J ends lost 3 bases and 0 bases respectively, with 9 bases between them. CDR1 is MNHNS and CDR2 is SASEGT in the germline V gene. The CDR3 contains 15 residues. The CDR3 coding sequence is TGTGCCAGCAGTGAGAGCGCCCTCTCCTACAATGAGCAGTTCTTC. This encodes CASSESALSYNEQFF.

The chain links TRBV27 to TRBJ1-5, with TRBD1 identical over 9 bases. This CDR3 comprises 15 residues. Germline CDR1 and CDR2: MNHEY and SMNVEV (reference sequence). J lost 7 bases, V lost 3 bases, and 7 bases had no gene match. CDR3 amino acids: CASSLTDRGIQPQHF. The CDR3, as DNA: TGTGCCAGCAGTTTGACTGACAGGGGGATACAGCCCCAGCATTTT.

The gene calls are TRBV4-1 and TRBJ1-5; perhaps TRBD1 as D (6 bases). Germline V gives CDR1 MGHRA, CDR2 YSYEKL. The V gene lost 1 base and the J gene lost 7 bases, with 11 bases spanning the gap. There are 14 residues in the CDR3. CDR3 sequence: CASSQAGEGQPQHF. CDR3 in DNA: TGCGCCAGCAGCCAAGCAGGGGAAGGCCAGCCCCAGCATTTT.

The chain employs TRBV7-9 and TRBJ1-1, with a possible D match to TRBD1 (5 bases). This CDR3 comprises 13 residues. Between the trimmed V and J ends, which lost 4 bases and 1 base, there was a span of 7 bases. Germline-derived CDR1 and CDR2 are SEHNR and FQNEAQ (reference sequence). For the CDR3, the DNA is TGTGCCAGCAGCTATGGACAGAACACTGAAGCTTTCTTT. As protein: CASSYGQNTEAFF. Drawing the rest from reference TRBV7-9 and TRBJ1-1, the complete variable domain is DTGVSQNPRHKITKRGQNVTFRCDPISEHNRLYWYRQTLGQGPEFLTYFQNEAQLEKSRLLSDRFSAERPKGSFSTLEIQRTEQGDSAMYLCASSYGQNTEAFFGQGTRLTVV.